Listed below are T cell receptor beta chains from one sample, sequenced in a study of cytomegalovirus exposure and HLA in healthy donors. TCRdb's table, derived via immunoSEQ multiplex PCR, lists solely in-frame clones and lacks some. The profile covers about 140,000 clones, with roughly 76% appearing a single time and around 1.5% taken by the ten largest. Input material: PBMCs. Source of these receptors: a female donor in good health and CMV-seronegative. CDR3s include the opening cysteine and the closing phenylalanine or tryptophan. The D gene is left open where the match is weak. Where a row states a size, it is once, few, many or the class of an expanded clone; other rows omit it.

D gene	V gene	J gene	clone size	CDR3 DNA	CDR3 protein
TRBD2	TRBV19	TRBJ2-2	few	TGTGCCAGTAGTGGTGGCGGGGGGATGGGCGGGGAGCTGTTTTTT	CASSGGGGMGGELFF
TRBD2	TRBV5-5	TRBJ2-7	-	TGTGCCAGCAGCTTGGTCGCTAGCGGCTTGGGGTACGAGCAGTACTTC	CASSLVASGLGYEQYF
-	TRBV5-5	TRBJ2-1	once	TGTGCCGGAAGTAGCGGACCCTACAATGAGCAGTTCTTC	CAGSSGPYNEQFF
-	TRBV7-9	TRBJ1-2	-	TGTTCCAGCAGTCCATTGGGGGAGGGGCAGAACTATGGCTACACCTTC	CSSSPLGEGQNYGYTF
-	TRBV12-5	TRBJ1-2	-	TGTGCTAGTGGTTACCGGGGTACGGGTGGCTACACCTTC	CASGYRGTGGYTF
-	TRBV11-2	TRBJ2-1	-	TGTGCCAGCAGCTTAGATAATTACAATGAGCAGTTCTTC	CASSLDNYNEQFF
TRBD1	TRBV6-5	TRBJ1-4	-	TGTGCCAGCAGTTACAGGGCAGGGGGACGCGAAAAACTGTTTTTT	CASSYRAGGREKLFF
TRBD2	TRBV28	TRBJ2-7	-	TGTGCCAGCAGTTTAGGTCTCAGCGGGGGGGAAACCTACGAGCAGTACTTC	CASSLGLSGGETYEQYF
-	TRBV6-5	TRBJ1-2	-	TGTGCCAGCAGTTACTCCCCCCAGGGTTTGTTCGGCTACACCTTC	CASSYSPQGLFGYTF
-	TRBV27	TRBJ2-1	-	TGTGCCAGCAGTTTAGGGCAGGGATACTACAATGAGCAGTTCTTC	CASSLGQGYYNEQFF
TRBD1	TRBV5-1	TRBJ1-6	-	TGCGCCAGCAGCCCCGGTGGCAGGGGGCGCCGGGAAGGTTCACCCCTCCACTTT	CASSPGGRGRREGSPLHF
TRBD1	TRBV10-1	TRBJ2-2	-	TGCGCCAGCAGTGATGTAGGGACAGAAAACACCGGGGAGCTGTTTTTT	CASSDVGTENTGELFF
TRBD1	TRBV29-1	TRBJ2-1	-	TGCAGCGTAGGACAGGGAGAGTTCTTC	CSVGQGEFF
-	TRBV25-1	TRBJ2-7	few	TGTGCCAGCAGTGAATACAACCGGGTTGGCGAGCAGTACTTC	CASSEYNRVGEQYF
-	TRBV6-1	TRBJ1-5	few	TGTGCCAGCAGTCACAGGGTAGAACAGCCCCAGCATTTT	CASSHRVEQPQHF
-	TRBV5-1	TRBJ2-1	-	TGCGCCAGCAGCTTGGGGCTCCTCAGCTCCTACAATGAGCAGTTCTTC	CASSLGLLSSYNEQFF
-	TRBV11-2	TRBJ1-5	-	TGTGCCAGCAGCTCTCTGGGGGGGAATAGCAATCAGCCCCAGCATTTT	CASSSLGGNSNQPQHF
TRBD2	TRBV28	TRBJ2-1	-	TGTGCCAGCAGTTCGGGACTAGCGGGATACAATGAGCAGTTCTTC	CASSSGLAGYNEQFF
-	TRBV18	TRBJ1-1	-	TGTGCCAGCTCACTTCCCAGGGCGATAAACACTGAAGCTTTCTTT	CASSLPRAINTEAFF
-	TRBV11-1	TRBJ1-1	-	TGTGCCAGCAGCCCAGGCGGGGACCCTATTGAGCTTTTCTTT	CASSPGGDPIELFF
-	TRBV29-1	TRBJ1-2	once	TGCAGCGTTGCCGGCGGGGCAGGGCTCTATGGCTACACCTTC	CSVAGGAGLYGYTF
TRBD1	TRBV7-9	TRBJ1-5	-	TGTGCCAGCAGCTTAGCGGTGGAGGGGGCGGCGCCCCAGCATTTT	CASSLAVEGAAPQHF
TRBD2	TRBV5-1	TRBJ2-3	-	TGCGCCAGCAGCTTGGAAGGAGCGGGAGTTCGTCCAGATACGCAGTATTTT	CASSLEGAGVRPDTQYF
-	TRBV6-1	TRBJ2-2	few	TGTGCCAGCAGCCACCTAAACACCGGGGAGCTGTTTTTT	CASSHLNTGELFF
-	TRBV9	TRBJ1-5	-	TGTGCCAGCAGCGTAGATACAGGGTTCAATCAGCCCCAGCATTTT	CASSVDTGFNQPQHF
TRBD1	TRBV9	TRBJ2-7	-	TGTGCCAGCAGCCCGACGTGGGGGACAGGGGGCTACGAGCAGTACTTC	CASSPTWGTGGYEQYF
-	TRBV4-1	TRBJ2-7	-	TGCGCCAGCAGCCAAGTCAGGGGCGGTGAGCAGTACTTC	CASSQVRGGEQYF
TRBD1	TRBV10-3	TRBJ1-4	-	TGTGCCATCAAGTTTAAGCGACAGGGATCGATTTCAACTAATGAAAAACTGTTTTTT	CAIKFKRQGSISTNEKLFF
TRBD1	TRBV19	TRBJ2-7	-	TGTGCCAGTAGTATAGAGGACAGGGCCTCCTACGAGCAGTACTTC	CASSIEDRASYEQYF
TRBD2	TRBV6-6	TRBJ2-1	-	TGTGCCAGCAGTTACGGGACTAGCGGGGGGGGTGAGCAGTTCTTC	CASSYGTSGGGEQFF
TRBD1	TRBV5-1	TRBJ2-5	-	TGCGCCAGCAGCGGGGGACAGATCCAAGAGACCCAGTACTTC	CASSGGQIQETQYF
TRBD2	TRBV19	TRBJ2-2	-	TGTGCCAGTAGTCCGGGACTACTGAACACCGGGGAGCTGTTTTTT	CASSPGLLNTGELFF
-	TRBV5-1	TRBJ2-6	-	TGCGCCAGCAGCCAGGGACATGAGAATTCTGGGGCCGACGTCCTGACTTTC	CASSQGHENSGADVLTF
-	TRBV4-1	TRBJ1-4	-	TGCGCCAGCAGCTCGGGCGTTTTTGCTCGGGGAATGGGTAATGAAAAACTGTTTTTT	CASSSGVFARGMGNEKLFF
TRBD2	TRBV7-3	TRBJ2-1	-	TGTGCCAGCAGGCCCACTAGCGGGAGCTCCTACAATGAGCAGTTCTTC	CASRPTSGSSYNEQFF
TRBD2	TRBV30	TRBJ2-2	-	TGTGCCTGGAGTGTACTTTCGGGAGTGACGTGGGGGGGCGGGGAGCTGTTTTTT	CAWSVLSGVTWGGGELFF
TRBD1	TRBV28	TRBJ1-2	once	TGTGCCAGCAGTGAATTCGTAGGACAGGGGTATGGCTACACCTTC	CASSEFVGQGYGYTF
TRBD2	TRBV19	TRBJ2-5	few	TGTGCCAGTAGTGGGACTAGCTGGGACCAAGAGACCCAGTACTTC	CASSGTSWDQETQYF
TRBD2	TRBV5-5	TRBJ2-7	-	TGTGCCAGCAGCTTCATATGGCGGGAGGGCTACGAGCAGTACTTC	CASSFIWREGYEQYF
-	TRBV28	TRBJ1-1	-	TGTGCCAGCAGTTTACCGGGACTCATGAACACTGAAGCTTTCTTT	CASSLPGLMNTEAFF
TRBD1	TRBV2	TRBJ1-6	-	TGTGCCAGCAAGCAGGGGGCCTTTGCTAATTCACCCCTCCACTTT	CASKQGAFANSPLHF
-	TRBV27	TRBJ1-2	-	TGTGCCAGCAGCCCCGGTATTGGGCCTTTCGGCGGCTACACCTTC	CASSPGIGPFGGYTF
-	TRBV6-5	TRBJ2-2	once	TGTGCCAGCAGGCGACAGATGTACACCGGGGAGCTGTTTTTT	CASRRQMYTGELFF
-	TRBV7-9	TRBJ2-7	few	TGTGCCAGCAGCTTAGGGGGCGCCTACTACGAGCAGTACTTC	CASSLGGAYYEQYF
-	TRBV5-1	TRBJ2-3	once	TGCGCCAGCAGCCCCTCCTCAGGGGCAGATACGCAGTATTTT	CASSPSSGADTQYF